The 2 T cell receptor beta chains reported below all come from one sample, sequenced in a study of cytomegalovirus exposure and HLA in healthy donors. The PCR was carried out with 60 Vbeta primers and 13 Jbeta primers. Method: immunoSEQ multiplex PCR; TCRdb's copy keeps in-frame clones and lacks some. This sample carries about 180,000 clones, roughly three quarters of them seen once, and the ten largest clones take roughly 3%. The specimen sequenced was PBMCs. The receptors shown here come from a male donor in good health and CMV-seronegative.

The rearrangement links TRBV11-2 to TRBJ2-5, with D unresolved. Deletions cut 1 base from V and 1 base from J, with 7 bases between. CDR3 length: 14 residues. Germline CDR1 SGHAT, CDR2 FQNNGV. The CDR3, as DNA: TGTGCCAGCAGCTTAGGGGCCCTCCAAGAGACCCAGTACTTC. Amino acids: CASSLGALQETQYF.

The V and J genes are TRBV11-2 and TRBJ2-1; 9 bases are shared with TRBD2. The germline gives CDR1 SGHAT, CDR2 FQNNGV. Trimming at V came to 0 bases and at J to 12 bases, leaving 12 bases not matched to a gene. The CDR3 loop spans 16 amino acids. CDR3 region: CASSLDIAAGGLLQFF. The CDR3 DNA reads as TGTGCCAGCAGCTTAGATATCGCAGCGGGAGGTCTCTTGCAGTTCTTC. The variable domain in full, with the rest retrieved from reference TRBV11-2 and TRBJ2-1, is EAGVAQSPRYKIIEKRQSVAFWCNPISGHATLYWYQQILGQGPKLLIQFQNNGVVDDSQLPKDRFSAERLKGVDSTLKIQPAKLEDSAVYLCASSLDIAAGGLLQFFGPGTRLTVL.